This TCR beta chain stems from a study of response to subunit inactivated influenza vaccine. The study's findings and limits: New T cells are recruited in small numbers by each seasonal influenza vaccination, according to the authors' suggestion.

TCRdb passed the RT-PCR reads through MiXCR, listing each CDR3 protein once. Among roughly 790,000 distinct CDR3 sequences listed, 21% were seen once. On this clonotype: Its antigen is currently unknown.

Trimming left V 1 base short and J 1 base short, with 9 bases between. Germline CDR1 reads SGHAT; CDR2 reads FQDESV (reference sequence). The CDR3 loop spans 15 amino acids. Sequenced material: PBMCs from blood, taken 4 to 6 days after vaccination. This chain joins TRBV11-1 and TRBJ2-3; D gene uncertain. The receptor was isolated from a man between 45 and 60 years old who received an inactivated influenza vaccine. CDR3 bases: TGTGCCAGCAGCTTAGGGGATACTGGCACAGATACGCAGTATTTT. Its protein is CASSLGDTGTDTQYF.